The 29 T cell receptor beta chains in this list originate from one sample, sequenced in a study of cytomegalovirus exposure and HLA in healthy donors. Primers: 60 Vbeta forward and 13 Jbeta reverse. The protocol was immunoSEQ multiplex PCR, while the TCRdb copy is restricted to in-frame clones and leaves out a portion. The table shows around 100,000 clones, with around 76% occurring only once. Sequencing was performed on PBMCs. The receptors were gathered from a woman younger than 30 in good health and CMV-seropositive.

This clone was recorded only once. CDR3 loop: CASSLMGGGETQYF. The CDR3 DNA is TGTGCCAGCAGCTTAATGGGTGGAGGAGAGACCCAGTACTTC. The chain carries TRBV7-3 and TRBJ2-5; tentatively, D is TRBD2 (5 bases). CDR3 length: 14 amino acids. Per the germline V gene, CDR1 is SGHTA and CDR2 is FQGTGA. V was shortened by 1 base and J by 4 bases, with 10 bases between the two germline ends.

This chain links TRBV19 with TRBJ1-3; D remains unclear. Deletions cut 3 bases from V and 4 bases from J, with 7 bases between. The CDR3 has 13 residues. CDR1 and CDR2 from the germline V gene are LNHDA and SQIVND (reference sequence). DNA of the CDR3: TGTGCCAGTAGTATTCGGTGGGGAAACACCATATATTTT. Its translation: CASSIRWGNTIYF.

This chain joins TRBV10-3 and TRBJ2-1; D gene unclear. This CDR3 comprises 16 residues. V shed 0 bases and J shed 0 bases, with 9 bases lying between them. Per germline, CDR1 ENHRY and CDR2 SYGVKD. The CDR3 nucleotides read TGTGCCATCAGTGAGTCCGGCGGAGACTCCTACAATGAGCAGTTCTTC. Its protein is CAISESGGDSYNEQFF.

The V gene is TRBV15, the J gene TRBJ2-2; D is possibly TRBD2 (5 bases). Germline CDR1 and CDR2: LNHNV and YYDKDF (reference sequence). The V end lost 8 bases, the J end lost 5 bases, and 15 bases lay between the germline ends. The CDR3 contains 14 residues. CDR3 residues: CATLEGGRTGELFF. DNA for the CDR3: TGTGCCACCCTAGAGGGCGGCCGGACCGGGGAGCTGTTTTTT.

This clone was seen only once. This rearrangement joins TRBV29-1 to TRBJ2-5; 9 nucleotides line up with TRBD1. The CDR3 is 13 residues long. With 3 bases clipped from V and 5 bases from J, the junction kept 4 bases outside the gene matches. The V gene's germline CDR1 is SQVTM and CDR2 ANQGSEA. CDR3 nucleotides: TGCAGCGTTGAGACAGGGGGATGGGAGACCCAGTACTTC. Translation gives CSVETGGWETQYF.

The chain has TRBV15 and TRBJ2-7; D possibly corresponds to TRBD1 (5 bases). V was shortened by 0 bases and J by 0 bases, with 9 bases between the two germline ends. The CDR3 totals 15 residues. The V gene's germline CDR1 is LNHNV and CDR2 YYDKDF (reference sequence). The chain's CDR3 is CATSRDGAVSYEQYF. The DNA of the CDR3 is TGTGCCACCAGCAGAGATGGGGCGGTCTCCTACGAGCAGTACTTC.

This chain links TRBV7-9 with TRBJ2-7; the D gene is possibly TRBD2 (5 bases). The length of the CDR3 is 13 residues. CDR1 and CDR2 from the germline V gene are SEHNR and FQNEAQ (reference sequence). V shed 2 bases and J shed 3 bases, with 8 bases lying between them. CDR3 in DNA: TGTGCCAGCAGCTTACTCCGGGGCTACGAGCAGTACTTC. Its protein product is CASSLLRGYEQYF.

The genes are TRBV30 and TRBJ1-3, with a possible D match to TRBD1 (5 bases). This CDR3 contains 18 residues. Deletions cut 4 bases from V and 0 bases from J, with 22 bases between. Germline V gene lookup returns CDR1 GTSNPN and CDR2 SVGIG (reference sequence). DNA of the CDR3: TGTGCCTGGAAATTCAGGGAAGTACGAACCTTCTCTGGAAACACCATATATTTT. Protein: CAWKFREVRTFSGNTIYF.

The V call is TRBV28, the J call TRBJ2-1; D unresolved. Germline CDR1 MDHEN, CDR2 SYDVKM. With 6 bases removed from V and 0 bases from J, the gap between germline ends came to 15 bases. The CDR3 runs 16 residues. The CDR3 sequence: CASSTKTPHSYNEQFF. The DNA of the CDR3 is TGTGCCAGCAGCACCAAGACACCTCACTCCTACAATGAGCAGTTCTTC.

V gene TRBV6-5 combines with J gene TRBJ2-2; D might be TRBD1 (5 bases). The germline V gene encodes CDR1 MNHEY and CDR2 SVGAGI. The V gene lost 7 bases and the J gene lost 9 bases, with 18 bases spanning the gap. The CDR3 runs 14 residues. DNA for the CDR3: TGTGCCAGCAATATGGACATCCTCGTCCGGGAGCTGTTTTTT. Translated, it gives CASNMDILVRELFF.

This chain joins TRBV6-5 and TRBJ2-1; 9 bases are a match to TRBD2. CDR1 and CDR2 from the germline V gene are MNHEY and SVGAGI. CDR3 size: 15 residues. The ends lost 4 bases at V and 4 bases at J; junction bases unmatched: 5. The CDR3 loop reads CASSLRLAGYNEQFF. The CDR3 DNA reads as TGTGCCAGCAGTTTGAGGCTAGCGGGGTACAATGAGCAGTTCTTC.

The V and J genes are TRBV11-2 and TRBJ1-1; the D is unclear. The germline gives CDR1 SGHAT, CDR2 FQNNGV. This CDR3 spans 14 amino acids. Between the trimmed V and J ends, which lost 2 bases and 6 bases, there was a span of 13 bases. CDR3 nucleotides: TGTGCCAGCAGCTTACAGGTTGTAGGTCCTGAAGCTTTCTTT. Its translation is CASSLQVVGPEAFF. Using reference TRBV11-2 and TRBJ1-1 for the parts outside the CDR3, the full variable domain is EAGVAQSPRYKIIEKRQSVAFWCNPISGHATLYWYQQILGQGPKLLIQFQNNGVVDDSQLPKDRFSAERLKGVDSTLKIQPAKLEDSAVYLCASSLQVVGPEAFFGQGTRLTVV.

This rearrangement joins TRBV7-9 to TRBJ2-7; the D gene is possibly TRBD1 (5 bases). V lost 2 bases and J 3 bases, leaving 5 bases between the germline ends. The CDR3 has 12 amino acids. From germline, CDR1 is SEHNR and CDR2 FQNEAQ (reference sequence). CDR3 residues: CASSLRGYEQYF. Here the CDR3 DNA reads TGTGCCAGCAGCTTAAGGGGCTACGAGCAGTACTTC.

CDR3 bases: TGTGCCTGGAGTGCCTATGAGCAGTTCTTC. It translates to CAWSAYEQFF. The J gene is TRBJ2-1, the V gene TRBV30; D is unclear. Germline lookup yields CDR1 GTSNPN and CDR2 SVGIG (reference sequence). V lost 1 base and J 8 bases, leaving 3 bases between the germline ends. CDR3 length: 10 amino acids.

The V gene is TRBV5-4, the J gene TRBJ2-7, with 9 bases fitting TRBD1. V lost 3 bases and J lost 8; bases outside the gene matches: 9. The germline V gene encodes CDR1 SGHNT and CDR2 YYREEE (reference sequence). This CDR3 contains 14 residues. CDR3 bases: TGTGCCAGCAGCTCGGGACAGGGTGGGTGGCAGCAGTACTTC. Protein product: CASSSGQGGWQQYF.

Worth noting for this clone: Other nucleotide sequences in the sample specify the same CDR3. V gene TRBV29-1 combines with J gene TRBJ2-4, with D possibly matching TRBD1 (6 bases). CDR3 length: 15 amino acids. Germline CDR1 SQVTM, CDR2 ANQGSEA. Between the trimmed V and J ends, which lost 6 bases and 0 bases, there was a span of 15 bases. The CDR3: CSVRDKLLAKNIQYF. The CDR3 nucleotides are TGCAGCGTCAGGGACAAACTATTAGCCAAAAACATTCAGTACTTC.

CDR3 residues: CASSFNIGELFF. The CDR3 coding sequence is TGTGCCAGCAGTTTTAATATCGGGGAGCTGTTTTTT. This chain connects TRBV28 to TRBJ2-2; D unresolved. Between the trimmed V and J ends, which lost 3 bases and 7 bases, there was a span of 6 bases. Germline assignment: CDR1 MDHEN and CDR2 SYDVKM. The CDR3 has 12 amino acids.

This clone was observed a few times. The gene calls are TRBV30 and TRBJ1-4; a weak D match, TRBD1 (5 bases). This CDR3 is 15 amino acids long. CDR1 and CDR2 from the germline V gene are GTSNPN and SVGIG (reference sequence). The germline V and J ends were trimmed by 3 bases and 2 bases, with 13 bases remaining between them. The CDR3: CAWRRGGSTNEKLFF. The CDR3 DNA follows: TGTGCCTGGAGGCGGGGGGGGTCTACTAATGAAAAACTGTTTTTT.

The V call is TRBV7-9, the J call TRBJ2-5; D possibly corresponds to TRBD1 (6 bases). Per germline, CDR1 SEHNR and CDR2 FQNEAQ (reference sequence). CDR3 length: 13 amino acids. V lost 4 bases, J lost 5 bases, and 11 bases lay in between. The CDR3 nucleotides read TGTGCCAGCAGCTCAACCCAGGGGGAGACCCAGTACTTC. This sequence encodes CASSSTQGETQYF.

V gene TRBV15 combines with J gene TRBJ1-4; 7 bases are shared with TRBD1. In germline, CDR1 is LNHNV, CDR2 YYDKDF (reference sequence). The V segment lost 2 bases and the J segment 3 bases; nucleotides outside the gene matches: 6. The CDR3 runs to 16 residues. The CDR3 is CATSRLGGQSNEKLFF. CDR3 in DNA: TGTGCCACCAGCAGACTTGGGGGACAGTCTAATGAAAAACTGTTTTTT.

The chain carries TRBV7-9 and TRBJ2-7; TRBD1 aligns across 12 bases. This CDR3 is 16 amino acids long. Trimming took 4 bases from V and 7 from J; bases not matched to a gene: 11. CDR1 SEHNR and CDR2 FQNEAQ come from the germline V gene (reference sequence). The CDR3 protein is CASSSPMGQGAWEQYF. The DNA for the CDR3 is TGTGCCAGCAGCTCCCCAATGGGACAGGGGGCATGGGAGCAGTACTTC.

V is TRBV29-1 and J is TRBJ1-1; maybe TRBD1 (5 bases). There are 12 residues in the CDR3. Germline V lookup: CDR1 SQVTM, CDR2 ANQGSEA. V was shortened by 4 bases and J by 8 bases, with 14 bases between the two germline ends. The CDR3 loop is CSVGGDRGEAFF. In DNA, the CDR3 is TGCAGCGTTGGGGGGGACCGGGGCGAAGCTTTCTTT.

The chain combines TRBV18 with TRBJ1-5, with D maybe TRBD1 (5 bases). The germline V gene has CDR1 KGHSH and CDR2 LQKENI. Between the trimmed V and J ends, which lost 3 bases and 7 bases, there was a span of 13 bases. The CDR3 spans 14 residues. The CDR3 coding sequence is TGTGCCAGCTCACCGGAACGGGGGGTCCAGCCCCAGCATTTT. Residues: CASSPERGVQPQHF. The whole variable domain, filled in from reference TRBV18 and TRBJ1-5, reads NAGVMQNPRHLVRRRGQEARLRCSPMKGHSHVYWYRQLPEEGLKFMVYLQKENIIDESGMPKERFSAEFPKEGPSILRIQQVVRGDSAAYFCASSPERGVQPQHFGDGTRLSIL.

This rearrangement joins TRBV7-9 to TRBJ2-1; TRBD1 is a possible D gene (6 bases). Trimming pared 1 base from V and 8 bases from J, leaving 12 bases between. The CDR3 runs to 14 residues. Per germline, CDR1 SEHNR and CDR2 FQNEAQ (reference sequence). The CDR3 sequence: CASSLGAGVDEQFF. The CDR3 nucleotides read TGTGCCAGCAGCTTAGGTGCAGGGGTAGATGAGCAGTTCTTC. The whole variable domain, filled in from reference TRBV7-9 and TRBJ2-1, reads DTGVSQNPRHKITKRGQNVTFRCDPISEHNRLYWYRQTLGQGPEFLTYFQNEAQLEKSRLLSDRFSAERPKGSFSTLEIQRTEQGDSAMYLCASSLGAGVDEQFFGPGTRLTVL.

This clone was detected a few times. The chain joins TRBV18 to TRBJ2-2, with 10 nucleotides matching TRBD1. Germline CDR1 reads KGHSH; CDR2 reads LQKENI. V lost 6 bases to trimming and J lost 4 bases; unmatched junction nucleotides: 5. The CDR3 sequence is 15 residues long. The CDR3, as DNA: TGTGCCAGCTCCCTCGACAGGGGGCTCACCGGGGAGCTGTTTTTT. Protein product: CASSLDRGLTGELFF. The full variable domain, completed using reference TRBV18 and TRBJ2-2, is NAGVMQNPRHLVRRRGQEARLRCSPMKGHSHVYWYRQLPEEGLKFMVYLQKENIIDESGMPKERFSAEFPKEGPSILRIQQVVRGDSAAYFCASSLDRGLTGELFFGEGSRLTVL.

The chain joins TRBV7-6 to TRBJ2-5, with a possible D match to TRBD1 (5 bases). The CDR3 is 16 amino acids. The V and J ends lost 4 bases and 0 bases respectively, with 15 bases between them. In germline, CDR1 is SGHVS, CDR2 FNYEAQ. This chain's CDR3 is CASSSPLTDYQETQYF. The CDR3 DNA reads as TGTGCCAGCAGCTCCCCCTTGACAGACTACCAAGAGACCCAGTACTTC.

The J gene is TRBJ1-1, the V gene TRBV6-4; D is possibly TRBD1 (6 bases). The length of the CDR3 is 15 residues. Looked up from germline, CDR1 is MRHNA and CDR2 is SNTAGT. The germline V and J ends were trimmed by 6 bases and 10 bases, with 24 bases remaining between them. The DNA for the CDR3 is TGTGCCAGCAGCCTCACCGCGATACAGGGTTCGGGAGCTTTCTTT. Protein sequence: CASSLTAIQGSGAFF.

The chain has TRBV11-3 and TRBJ2-5; 7 nucleotides agree with TRBD2. V shed 4 bases, J shed 1 base, and the junction held 9 bases outside the gene matches. Germline CDR1 reads SGHNT; CDR2 reads YENEEA. CDR3 length: 16 residues. As DNA, the CDR3 is TGTGCCAGCAGCTCCTACTTTTCGGGGGGCCAAGAGACCCAGTACTTC. Translating it yields CASSSYFSGGQETQYF.

The V gene is TRBV10-1, the J gene TRBJ2-5; 12 bases line up with TRBD2. The CDR3 consists of 14 residues. The V segment lost 4 bases and the J segment 4 bases; nucleotides outside the gene matches: 1. CDR1 WNHNN and CDR2 SYGVQD come from the germline V gene (reference sequence). CDR3 sequence reads: CASSGTSGVETQYF. The CDR3, as DNA: TGCGCCAGCAGTGGGACTAGCGGGGTAGAGACCCAGTACTTC.